These 27 T cell receptor beta chains originate from one sample sequenced in a study of shared clonotypes between healthy human individuals. This table comes from immunoSEQ multiplex PCR, and its TCRdb copy is limited to in-frame clones, with some not included. The sample records over 850,000 clones, 78% being singletons. The sequencing input was memory CD4+ T cells from PBMCs. Subset indicated: CD45RA-negative fraction. The receptors come from a young man in good health. Some clones in this sample may be carry-over from other donors' samples.

The rearrangement uses TRBV11-2 and TRBJ2-3; 7 bases are shared with TRBD2. The trim removed 5 bases at V and 5 bases at J, leaving 1 base unmatched. CDR1 and CDR2 from the germline V gene are SGHAT and FQNNGV. The CDR3 contains 12 residues. The CDR3, as DNA: TGTGCCAGCAGCATAGCGGGAGATACGCAGTATTTT. Protein sequence: CASSIAGDTQYF. Full variable domain (rest looked up from reference TRBV11-2 and TRBJ2-3): EAGVAQSPRYKIIEKRQSVAFWCNPISGHATLYWYQQILGQGPKLLIQFQNNGVVDDSQLPKDRFSAERLKGVDSTLKIQPAKLEDSAVYLCASSIAGDTQYFGPGTRLTVL.

The chain couples TRBV6-6 to TRBJ1-2; D uncertain. The length of the CDR3 is 12 residues. V was cut by 0 bases and J by 7 bases, with 6 bases left in between. Germline CDR1 is MNHNY and CDR2 is SVGAGI (reference sequence). This chain's CDR3 is CASSYSNIGYTF. The DNA of the CDR3 is TGTGCCAGCAGTTACTCAAACATTGGCTACACCTTC.

This clone was seen just once. The CDR3 sequence: CASSLEGGSFGETQYF. In DNA, the CDR3 is TGCGCCAGCAGCTTGGAAGGGGGGAGTTTCGGAGAGACCCAGTACTTC. The rearrangement joins TRBV5-1 to TRBJ2-5; D is possibly TRBD1 or TRBD2 (6 bases each). Germline V CDR1 and CDR2: SGHRS, YFSETQ. The V end was cut by 0 bases, the J end by 4 bases, with 16 bases between. The CDR3 runs 16 residues.

This clone has a single count. The genes are TRBV18 and TRBJ2-7; 7 bases fit TRBD1. The CDR3 totals 18 residues. Germline lookup yields CDR1 KGHSH and CDR2 LQKENI. J gave up 2 bases and V 4 bases, and 17 bases lay outside the gene matches. Written as DNA, the CDR3 is TGTGCCAGCTCACGAAACACGGCCCGGTTAACAGGGGCCTACGAGCAGTACTTC. This codes for CASSRNTARLTGAYEQYF.

The chain uses TRBV7-2 and TRBJ2-1; tentatively, D is TRBD2 (7 bases). This CDR3 region has 18 residues. V dropped 5 bases and J dropped 6 bases, with 26 bases sitting between them. Germline loops: CDR1 SGHTA, CDR2 FQGNSA. DNA of the CDR3: TGTGCCAGCAGCCTAACTCGGGGGGCAGGTCCCCCCCGCAATGAGCAGTTCTTC. Translation: CASSLTRGAGPPRNEQFF.

The chain couples TRBV28 to TRBJ1-1; TRBD1 might be the D (5 bases). Per germline, CDR1 MDHEN and CDR2 SYDVKM. The V and J ends lost 6 bases and 5 bases respectively, with 19 bases between them. This CDR3 spans 15 amino acids. The chain's CDR3 is CASSPPGGEWTEAFF. Written as DNA, the CDR3 is TGTGCCAGCAGCCCCCCCGGGGGGGAGTGGACTGAAGCTTTCTTT.

The chain has TRBV5-4 and TRBJ2-2; 12 bases match TRBD2. Germline V gene data show CDR1 as SGHNT and CDR2 as YYREEE (reference sequence). J gave up 5 bases and V 4 bases, and 12 bases lay outside the gene matches. The CDR3 sequence is 18 residues long. The CDR3 sequence: CASSQGLAGVGRTGELFF. The CDR3, as DNA: TGTGCCAGCAGCCAGGGACTAGCGGGTGTGGGAAGGACCGGGGAGCTGTTTTTT.

The CDR3 nucleotides read TGTGCCTGGAGTGTTTGGGGGGGAAACACCATATATTTT. As protein: CAWSVWGGNTIYF. The chain couples TRBV30 to TRBJ1-3; perhaps TRBD1 as D (5 bases). Germline values: CDR1 GTSNPN, CDR2 SVGIG (reference sequence). The CDR3 length is 13 residues. Trimming cost V 0 bases and J 4 bases, with 7 bases left between them.

The chain is built from TRBV14 and TRBJ2-7; D possibly corresponds to TRBD1 (6 bases). Germline V CDR1 and CDR2: SGHDN, FVKESK. The CDR3 covers 14 residues. V lost 0 bases and J 3 bases, leaving 9 bases between the germline ends. The CDR3 is CASSQEGHYYEQYF. DNA for the CDR3: TGTGCCAGCAGCCAAGAGGGACACTACTACGAGCAGTACTTC.

A single count supports this clone. The chain recombines TRBV4-2 with TRBJ2-6; no reliable D call. CDR1 is LGHNA, CDR2 YNFKEQ, per germline. Trimming shortened V by 0 bases and J by 4 bases, and 10 bases separated the two germline ends. CDR3 length equals 16 residues. The CDR3 DNA follows: TGTGCCAGCAGCCAAGACTACATTGCCGGGGCCAACGTCCTGACTTTC. It yields the protein CASSQDYIAGANVLTF.

This chain uses TRBV9 with TRBJ1-2; D unclear. The V gene lost 4 bases and the J gene lost 8 bases, with 24 bases spanning the gap. The CDR3 is made up of 16 amino acids. Looked up from germline, CDR1 is SGDLS and CDR2 is YYNGEE. CDR3 region: CASSPRSTPQRGGYTF. DNA of the CDR3: TGTGCCAGCAGCCCTCGGAGCACTCCTCAGCGTGGGGGCTACACCTTC.

In this sample, this clone turned up a few times. The V call is TRBV6-1, the J call TRBJ1-1; a weak D match, TRBD1 (6 bases). The CDR3 length is 14 residues. Germline V gene sequence: CDR1 MNHNS, CDR2 SASEGT. V lost 6 bases and J lost 8, with 19 bases in between. CDR3 nucleotide sequence: TGTGCCAGCAGCCCAAACCCGGGGGCTAGAGAAGCTTTCTTT. This sequence encodes CASSPNPGAREAFF.

In its sample, this clone was seen once. The rearrangement uses TRBV19 and TRBJ1-1; 9 positions agree with TRBD1. CDR3 length: 20 residues. The germline CDR1 and CDR2 sequences are LNHDA and SQIVND (reference sequence). The V and J ends lost 3 bases and 0 bases, in that order; junction bases with no gene match: 17. The CDR3 is CASSISRYTGQGIMNTEAFF. The DNA for the CDR3 is TGTGCCAGTAGTATTTCAAGGTATACGGGACAGGGAATCATGAACACTGAAGCTTTCTTT.

This chain connects TRBV27 to TRBJ2-5; D is possibly TRBD1 or TRBD2 (6 bases each). Trimming cost V 3 bases and J 4 bases, with 9 bases left between them. This CDR3 has 13 residues. Germline V gene sequence: CDR1 MNHEY, CDR2 SMNVEV (reference sequence). The CDR3: CASSFWGAETQYF. In nucleotides, the CDR3 is TGTGCCAGCAGTTTTTGGGGGGCAGAGACCCAGTACTTC.

Comments on this clone: It is likely a read error: a sequence one base away is far more abundant. The chain is built from TRBV10-2 and TRBJ2-1; D is perhaps TRBD2 (6 bases). Germline assignment: CDR1 WSHSY and CDR2 SAAADI. This CDR3 contains 16 residues. V lost 2 bases and J lost 7, with 18 bases in between. In DNA, the CDR3 is TGCGCCAGCAGTGAGATTGGACTAATATTTCGGAATGAGCAGTTCTTC. Its translation: CASSEIGLIFRNEQFF.

The chain has TRBV18 and TRBJ2-1; maybe TRBD1 (5 bases). The germline V gene has CDR1 KGHSH and CDR2 LQKENI. Trimming took off 0 bases at V and 10 bases at J, with 10 bases between the two ends. The CDR3 loop spans 13 amino acids. CDR3 bases: TGTGCCAGCTCACCACCACAGGTGAGGGAGCAGTTCTTC. Translated, it gives CASSPPQVREQFF.

This rearrangement joins TRBV2 to TRBJ1-2, with TRBD1 identical over 7 bases. In germline, CDR1 is SNHLY, CDR2 FYNNEI. The V and J ends lost 7 bases and 5 bases, in that order; junction bases with no gene match: 10. There are 14 residues in the CDR3. CDR3 sequence: CASTQDRDGYGYTF. The CDR3, as DNA: TGTGCCAGCACCCAAGACAGGGATGGGTATGGCTACACCTTC.

The chain recombines TRBV6-5 with TRBJ2-7; D call uncertain. The CDR3 length is 11 residues. Germline CDR1 reads MNHEY; CDR2 reads SVGAGI. Trimming removed 6 bases at V and 4 bases at J, with 7 bases between. The CDR3 sequence is CASRTEYEQYF. CDR3 DNA sequence: TGTGCCAGCAGGACTGAATACGAGCAGTACTTC.

The rearrangement links TRBV25-1 to TRBJ2-7; TRBD1 is a possible D gene (5 bases). Trimming cost V 2 bases and J 0 bases, with 11 bases left between them. From germline, CDR1 is MGHDK and CDR2 SYGVNS. The CDR3 has 15 residues. Here the CDR3 DNA reads TGTGCCAGCAGTGAAAGGGGTGGACGCTCCTACGAGCAGTACTTC. This gives the protein CASSERGGRSYEQYF.

This clone has only one observation. V gene TRBV5-4 combines with J gene TRBJ2-4; D is undetermined. V lost 0 bases and J 0 bases, leaving 16 bases between the germline ends. Germline V gives CDR1 SGHNT, CDR2 YYREEE (reference sequence). The CDR3 runs to 18 residues. The CDR3 DNA follows: TGTGCCAGCAGCTTGGGCCAGGCCGCAACCCAAGCCAAAAACATTCAGTACTTC. Its protein is CASSLGQAATQAKNIQYF.

The chain is built from TRBV15 and TRBJ2-7; D possibly corresponds to TRBD2 (5 bases). The V end lost 6 bases, the J end lost 2 bases, and 11 bases lay between the germline ends. This CDR3 comprises 13 residues. Germline V lookup: CDR1 LNHNV, CDR2 YYDKDF (reference sequence). The CDR3 is CATSPGSTYEQYF. CDR3 nucleotides: TGTGCCACCAGTCCGGGGTCTACCTACGAGCAGTACTTC.

V and J are TRBV7-9 and TRBJ2-5, with D maybe TRBD2 (5 bases). Trimming removed 5 bases from V and 7 bases from J, with 14 bases in between. Germline V gene sequence: CDR1 SEHNR, CDR2 FQNEAQ (reference sequence). The CDR3 runs to 13 residues. The CDR3 region is CASSDNSGATQYF. CDR3 nucleotide sequence: TGTGCCAGCAGCGACAACAGCGGAGCGACCCAGTACTTC.

This chain joins TRBV6-1 and TRBJ1-2; D not resolved. There are 14 residues in the CDR3. Germline CDR1 reads MNHNS; CDR2 reads SASEGT. V was pared by 8 bases and J by 0 bases, with 13 bases between. In DNA, the CDR3 is TGTGCCAGCTCGCAGGATCCGACTAACTATGGCTACACCTTC. Protein product: CASSQDPTNYGYTF.

V is TRBV28 and J is TRBJ2-1; tentative D call: TRBD2 (5 bases). CDR3 length equals 13 residues. The ends were cut back, 5 bases at V and 2 bases at J, with 7 bases in the middle. Germline V gene lookup returns CDR1 MDHEN and CDR2 SYDVKM. CDR3 sequence: CASSTRPYNEQFF. In DNA form, the CDR3 reads TGTGCCAGCAGTACTAGACCCTACAATGAGCAGTTCTTC.

This clone was detected only a few times. This rearrangement joins TRBV5-4 to TRBJ2-7; D gene ambiguous. The germline gives CDR1 SGHNT, CDR2 YYREEE (reference sequence). V was pared by 0 bases and J by 5 bases, with 9 bases between. CDR3 length: 13 amino acids. The CDR3 spells CASSLDQTNEQYF. The CDR3 region has the DNA TGTGCCAGCAGCTTGGACCAGACAAACGAGCAGTACTTC.

In DNA, the CDR3 is TGTGCCAGCAGCTTCCCCCAAAGGACCTACGAGCAGTACTTC. It translates to CASSFPQRTYEQYF. This chain joins TRBV7-2 and TRBJ2-7, with unresolved D. The length of the CDR3 is 14 residues. The germline V and J ends were trimmed by 3 bases and 2 bases, with 11 bases remaining between them. The V gene's germline CDR1 is SGHTA and CDR2 FQGNSA.

This sequence joins TRBV6-6 and TRBJ2-7; 7 bases agree with TRBD1. Per the germline V gene, CDR1 is MNHNY and CDR2 is SVGAGI (reference sequence). This CDR3 region has 15 residues. The V segment lost 0 bases and the J segment 2 bases; nucleotides outside the gene matches: 4. The CDR3 reads CASSYSWQGAYEQYF. The CDR3 nucleotides read TGTGCCAGCAGTTACTCCTGGCAGGGGGCCTACGAGCAGTACTTC.